The 16 T cell receptor beta chains below all came from one sample that was sequenced in a study of blood T cell repertoires in COVID-19. Repertoires were generated with immunoSEQ multiplex PCR, while TCRdb's copy carries only in-frame clones and drops some. The sample has about 100,000 clones, roughly 92% seen once; the top ten hold roughly 5.6%. Sequenced sample: peripheral blood. The receptors come from a man in his fifties with active COVID-19.

This chain uses TRBV6-4 with TRBJ2-1, with TRBD2 matching 11 bases. Germline lookup yields CDR1 MRHNA and CDR2 SNTAGT. The J segment lost 6 bases and the V segment lost 6 bases, leaving 19 bases of the junction unmatched. The CDR3 totals 19 residues. The CDR3 nucleotides are TGTGCCAGCAGCACGGTCCCCCGAAGATTAGCGGGAGGGGGCAATGAGCAGTTCTTC. Its protein product is CASSTVPRRLAGGGNEQFF.

The rearrangement links TRBV5-8 to TRBJ2-7; 7 nucleotides agree with TRBD1. V gave up 4 bases and J gave up 7 bases; unmatched junction bases: 14. The germline V gene encodes CDR1 SGHTS and CDR2 YDEGEE. CDR3 size: 15 residues. CDR3 DNA sequence: TGTGCCAGCAGCCTTTGGACAGGTTACGAGGTGGAGCAGTACTTC. Its protein product is CASSLWTGYEVEQYF.

This clone has only one observation. The V and J genes are TRBV6-6 and TRBJ2-5; a weak D match, TRBD2 (6 bases). Between the trimmed V and J ends, which lost 4 bases and 1 base, there was a span of 10 bases. CDR1 MNHNY and CDR2 SVGAGI come from the germline V gene (reference sequence). This CDR3 has 14 amino acids. The CDR3 is CASSLAAIQETQYF. As DNA, the CDR3 is TGTGCCAGCAGTTTAGCGGCGATCCAAGAGACCCAGTACTTC.

This clone was picked up one time. The V call is TRBV5-1, the J call TRBJ2-1, with TRBD2 identical over 9 bases. From germline, CDR1 is SGHRS and CDR2 YFSETQ. The CDR3 loop spans 15 amino acids. Trimming took 1 base from V and 6 from J; bases not matched to a gene: 5. The chain's CDR3 is CASSLSTSGFNEQFF. The CDR3 bases are TGCGCCAGCAGCTTGAGCACTAGCGGGTTCAATGAGCAGTTCTTC.

This sequence joins TRBV6-5 and TRBJ2-3; unclear D gene. This CDR3 is 15 amino acids long. The V and J ends lost 0 bases and 4 bases respectively, with 11 bases between them. The germline V gene encodes CDR1 MNHEY and CDR2 SVGAGI. CDR3 coding DNA: TGTGCCAGCAGTTACTCCCAGCTTAGCCCAGATACGCAGTATTTT. Translating it yields CASSYSQLSPDTQYF.

The rearrangement joins TRBV3-1 (or the pseudogene TRBV3-2) to TRBJ1-3, with D possibly being TRBD1 (6 bases). This CDR3 contains 15 residues. V was pared by 4 bases and J by 1 base, with 11 bases between. The germline V gene encodes CDR1 LGHDT and CDR2 YNNKEL (reference sequence). CDR3: CASSLRTASGNTIYF. CDR3 nucleotide sequence: TGTGCCAGCAGCCTTAGGACAGCTTCTGGAAACACCATATATTTT.

The chain recombines TRBV5-1 with TRBJ2-1; 8 bases match TRBD2. CDR1 SGHRS and CDR2 YFSETQ come from the germline V gene. The CDR3 is 15 amino acids. Trimming at V came to 0 bases and at J to 3 bases, leaving 2 bases not matched to a gene. The CDR3 loop is CASSLDAGGYNEQFF. For the CDR3, the DNA is TGCGCCAGCAGCTTGGATGCGGGAGGCTACAATGAGCAGTTCTTC.

CDR3 DNA: TGTGCCAGTAGTATGGATAGCGGGAGGGCCGTATATACGCAGTATTTT. This sequence encodes CASSMDSGRAVYTQYF. The V gene is TRBV19, the J gene TRBJ2-3, with 11 bases identical to TRBD2. Trimming at V came to 3 bases and at J to 7 bases, leaving 9 bases not matched to a gene. The germline gives CDR1 LNHDA, CDR2 SQIVND (reference sequence). This CDR3 spans 16 amino acids.

The chain carries TRBV10-3 and TRBJ2-7, with 10 bases that match TRBD1. Germline CDR1 is ENHRY and CDR2 is SYGVKD. Unmatched junction bases numbered 6, after V lost 7 bases and J lost 3 bases. This CDR3 region has 14 residues. The CDR3 is CAIKPGQGFYEQYF. CDR3 sequence (DNA): TGTGCCATCAAACCGGGACAGGGGTTCTACGAGCAGTACTTC.

This sequence joins TRBV28 and TRBJ1-5, with D maybe TRBD1 (5 bases). This CDR3 region has 15 residues. The germline V gene has CDR1 MDHEN and CDR2 SYDVKM. V shed 5 bases and J shed 0 bases, with 11 bases lying between them. CDR3 coding DNA: TGTGCCAGCAGTCGACAGACAGTTAGCAATCAGCCCCAGCATTTT. Its translation: CASSRQTVSNQPQHF.

The chain is built from TRBV10-3 and TRBJ1-6, with D possibly TRBD1 on 6 matching bases. The CDR3 contains 13 residues. The germline V gene encodes CDR1 ENHRY and CDR2 SYGVKD. Trimming cost V 10 bases and J 8 bases, with 15 bases left between them. The CDR3 DNA reads TGTGCCACACAGGGACGTCAAGATTCACCCCTCCACTTT. It translates to CATQGRQDSPLHF.

The V and J genes are TRBV19 and TRBJ2-2; the match to TRBD2 covers 7 bases. The CDR3 loop spans 14 amino acids. Germline V gene sequence: CDR1 LNHDA, CDR2 SQIVND (reference sequence). The V and J ends lost 1 base and 11 bases, in that order; junction bases with no gene match: 7. In DNA, the CDR3 is TGTGCCAGTAGTATAGGTGGGACTATAACCGAGCTGTTTTTT. Amino acids: CASSIGGTITELFF.

V and J are TRBV15 and TRBJ2-3; 10 bases match TRBD2. With 5 bases clipped from V and 3 bases from J, the junction kept 5 bases outside the gene matches. Looked up from germline, CDR1 is LNHNV and CDR2 is YYDKDF (reference sequence). The CDR3 spans 15 residues. In DNA form, the CDR3 reads TGTGCCACCAGCGGTATAGCGGGAGGTACAGATACGCAGTATTTT. Encoded protein: CATSGIAGGTDTQYF.

This chain uses TRBV28 with TRBJ2-6, with D unresolved. The germline V gene has CDR1 MDHEN and CDR2 SYDVKM. The CDR3 contains 16 residues. Trimming stripped 6 bases from V and 1 base from J, with 13 bases between. CDR3 nucleotides: TGTGCCAGCAGCCCGCGTAGTTTGTCTGGGGCCAACGTCCTGACTTTC. Its protein product is CASSPRSLSGANVLTF.

The chain is built from TRBV15 and TRBJ2-7, with D perhaps TRBD1 (6 bases). V was pared by 2 bases and J by 7 bases, with 9 bases between. The CDR3 is 12 amino acids. Looked up from germline, CDR1 is LNHNV and CDR2 is YYDKDF (reference sequence). The CDR3 is CATSRPRGEQYF. CDR3 DNA sequence: TGTGCCACCAGCAGACCTAGGGGGGAGCAGTACTTC.

The rearrangement links TRBV5-4 to TRBJ1-1; unclear D gene. CDR1 and CDR2 (germline): SGHNT, YYREEE (reference sequence). The CDR3 has 14 amino acids. Trimming pared 5 bases from V and 1 base from J, leaving 12 bases between. The CDR3 DNA follows: TGTGCCAGCAGGTACTCCACCACGAACACTGAAGCTTTCTTT. This translates into CASRYSTTNTEAFF.